The 20 T cell receptor beta chains below come from one sample, sequenced in a study of shared clonotypes between healthy human individuals. Profiled with immunoSEQ multiplex PCR; TCRdb holds only in-frame clones, not every one. The sample records 900,000 to 1,200,000 clones, around three quarters being singletons. Sequencing was carried out using memory CD4+ T cells from PBMCs. Subset defined: CD45RA-negative fraction. The origin of the receptors is a man between 18 and 35 years old in good health. Some clones in this sample may be carry-over from other donors' samples.

This clone was detected only a few times. This chain uses TRBV27 with TRBJ2-1; 8 nucleotides agree with TRBD2. Germline CDR1 and CDR2: MNHEY and SMNVEV (reference sequence). The CDR3 consists of 16 residues. Trimming removed 3 bases from V and 12 bases from J; junction bases left unmatched: 16. CDR3 coding DNA: TGTGCCAGCAGTTTGTTGACTGTAGCGGGGCTGCGGGGGCAGTTCTTC. It translates to CASSLLTVAGLRGQFF.

This clone was counted once. The gene calls are TRBV28 and TRBJ1-5; D unclear. Trimming stripped 1 base from V and 2 bases from J, with 12 bases between. The germline V gene has CDR1 MDHEN and CDR2 SYDVKM. There are 16 residues in the CDR3. The CDR3 is CASSLFKSLGNQPQHF. As DNA, the CDR3 is TGTGCCAGCAGTTTATTCAAGAGTTTGGGCAATCAGCCCCAGCATTTT.

The J gene is TRBJ2-6, the V gene TRBV2; D remains unclear. Germline CDR1 and CDR2: SNHLY and FYNNEI. The V end lost 5 bases, the J end lost 3 bases, and 8 bases lay between the germline ends. The CDR3 spans 14 residues. CDR3 in DNA: TGTGCCAGCAGTCCGTTGTATGGGGCCAACGTCCTGACTTTC. Translating it yields CASSPLYGANVLTF.

This clone appeared a single time. The rearrangement joins TRBV5-4 to TRBJ1-2, with 9 bases matching TRBD1. The germline gives CDR1 SGHNT, CDR2 YYREEE (reference sequence). This CDR3 is 16 amino acids long. The V and J ends lost 4 bases and 6 bases, in that order; junction bases with no gene match: 13. For the CDR3, the DNA is TGTGCCAGCAGCCTTCCACCGGGGACAGGGAGAGATGGCTACACCTTC. Protein product: CASSLPPGTGRDGYTF.

V gene TRBV11-3 combines with J gene TRBJ2-1; D remains unclear. CDR1 SGHNT and CDR2 YENEEA come from the germline V gene. V gave up 3 bases and J gave up 8 bases, with 11 bases separating them. The CDR3 consists of 13 residues. The CDR3 DNA reads TGTGCCAGCAGCTTTGTGCATACCTATGAGCAGTTCTTC. It yields the protein CASSFVHTYEQFF.

The chain is built from TRBV11-2 and TRBJ2-1; D perhaps matches TRBD1 (5 bases). The CDR3 has 15 residues. Trimming took off 4 bases at V and 10 bases at J, with 20 bases between the two ends. Germline V gives CDR1 SGHAT, CDR2 FQNNGV. This CDR3 is CASSSGGWGWLEQFF. The CDR3 DNA follows: TGTGCCAGCAGCTCAGGCGGTTGGGGCTGGCTCGAGCAGTTCTTC.

The chain uses TRBV7-8 and TRBJ2-7; D remains ambiguous. This CDR3 contains 16 residues. Germline CDR1 is SGHVS and CDR2 is FQNEAQ. V gave up 5 bases and J gave up 3 bases, with 20 bases separating them. The CDR3 nucleotides read TGTGCCAGCAGCCCCCCCCGCCGGGCCGATCTCTACGAGCAGTACTTC. Translation: CASSPPRRADLYEQYF.

This chain joins TRBV7-2 and TRBJ2-1; weak D call: TRBD2 (5 bases). Trimming left V 1 base short and J 9 bases short, with 10 bases between. The germline gives CDR1 SGHTA, CDR2 FQGNSA. CDR3 length: 13 residues. CDR3 sequence reads: CASSLVPAVEQFF. CDR3 in DNA: TGTGCCAGCAGCTTAGTTCCAGCGGTTGAGCAGTTCTTC.

This clone was seen a single time. The V call is TRBV7-2, the J call TRBJ2-2; TRBD1 agrees at 7 bases. There are 15 residues in the CDR3. The V and J ends lost 3 bases and 3 bases, in that order; junction bases with no gene match: 4. CDR1 is SGHTA and CDR2 is FQGNSA in the germline V gene. CDR3 amino acids: CASSLTGYDTGELFF. Here the CDR3 DNA reads TGTGCCAGCAGCTTGACAGGGTACGACACCGGGGAGCTGTTTTTT. Based on the CDR3 plus reference TRBV7-2 and TRBJ2-2, the full variable domain is GAGVSQSPSNKVTEKGKDVELRCDPISGHTALYWYRQSLGQGLEFLIYFQGNSAPDKSGLPSDRFSAERTGGSVSTLTIQRTQQEDSAVYLCASSLTGYDTGELFFGEGSRLTVL.

This clone appeared once. This chain links TRBV7-9 with TRBJ2-1, with 13 bases identical to TRBD2. This CDR3 is built from 16 residues. The germline V gene encodes CDR1 SEHNR and CDR2 FQNEAQ (reference sequence). V lost 5 bases, J lost 4 bases, and 5 bases stayed unmatched. CDR3 in amino acids: CASSHKGLAGYNEQFF. CDR3 bases: TGTGCCAGCAGCCATAAGGGACTAGCGGGGTACAATGAGCAGTTCTTC.

The rearrangement joins TRBV2 to TRBJ2-1, with TRBD2 identical over 9 bases. The CDR3 contains 19 residues. Germline V CDR1 and CDR2: SNHLY, FYNNEI. V was clipped by 3 bases and J by 0 bases; unmatched bases: 12. CDR3 residues: CASSDGLAPDLSSYNEQFF. For the CDR3, the DNA is TGTGCCAGCAGTGACGGACTAGCGCCCGATCTGAGCTCCTACAATGAGCAGTTCTTC.

The sample holds one count of this clone. The CDR3 loop reads CASSSPTSGRGNEQFF. The CDR3 DNA is TGTGCCAGCAGCTCCCCGACTAGCGGGAGGGGAAATGAGCAGTTCTTC. The V call is TRBV7-8, the J call TRBJ2-1; 14 bases are a match to TRBD2. This CDR3 is 16 amino acids long. Germline V gives CDR1 SGHVS, CDR2 FQNEAQ. The trim removed 4 bases at V and 7 bases at J, leaving 6 bases unmatched.

The gene calls are TRBV28 and TRBJ1-2; the D gene is possibly TRBD1 (5 bases). V lost 6 bases, J lost 3 bases, and 20 bases lay in between. Germline V lookup: CDR1 MDHEN, CDR2 SYDVKM. The CDR3 has 16 amino acids. This chain's CDR3 is CASSQGGARGDYGYTF. The CDR3 nucleotides are TGTGCCAGCAGCCAAGGAGGGGCACGGGGGGACTATGGCTACACCTTC.

This clone was recorded a few times. This sequence joins TRBV27 and TRBJ2-2; TRBD1 is a possible D gene (6 bases). In germline, CDR1 is MNHEY, CDR2 SMNVEV (reference sequence). The CDR3 covers 15 residues. Trimming stripped 2 bases from V and 5 bases from J, with 12 bases between. The CDR3 loop reads CASSLLRGPTGELFF. Written as DNA, the CDR3 is TGTGCCAGCAGTTTACTCAGGGGTCCGACCGGGGAGCTGTTTTTT.

This clone was picked up many times. The CDR3 region has the DNA TGTGCCAGCAGGGTCCAGACTGATAACACCGGGGAGCTGTTTTTT. It specifies CASRVQTDNTGELFF. The chain links TRBV7-2 to TRBJ2-2, with unresolved D. CDR1 is SGHTA and CDR2 is FQGNSA in the germline V gene. CDR3 size: 15 residues. V shed 6 bases and J shed 2 bases, with 13 bases lying between them.

The CDR3 region is CASSLSEPRDTQYF. Written as DNA, the CDR3 is TGCGCCAGCAGCTTGTCTGAGCCTCGAGATACGCAGTATTTT. This chain links TRBV5-1 with TRBJ2-3, with D hard to call. This CDR3 has 14 residues. The V end was cut by 1 base, the J end by 5 bases, with 11 bases between. Germline loops: CDR1 SGHRS, CDR2 YFSETQ.

Comments on this clone: A read error likely explains this, since a far larger clone differs by one base. This sample also contains other DNA sequences that code for the same CDR3. The chain has TRBV9 and TRBJ2-3; TRBD1 aligns across 8 bases. The V gene's germline CDR1 is SGDLS and CDR2 YYNGEE. The length of the CDR3 is 13 residues. The trim removed 4 bases at V and 5 bases at J, leaving 3 bases unmatched. For the CDR3, the DNA is TGTGCCAGCAGCCCTGGGACAGGAGATACGCAGTATTTT. The encoded protein is CASSPGTGDTQYF. Complete variable domain (other parts from reference TRBV9 and TRBJ2-3): DSGVTQTPKHLITATGQRVTLRCSPRSGDLSVYWYQQSLDQGLQFLIQYYNGEERAKGNILERFSAQQFPDLHSELNLSSLELGDSALYFCASSPGTGDTQYFGPGTRLTVL.

The chain uses TRBV29-1 and TRBJ2-1; D ambiguous. V lost 4 bases, J lost 0 bases, and 7 bases lay in between. The CDR3 is 13 amino acids. Per germline, CDR1 SQVTM and CDR2 ANQGSEA. The CDR3 nucleotides are TGCAGCGTTGGACTCCCCTCCTACAATGAGCAGTTCTTC. This translates into CSVGLPSYNEQFF.

The chain employs TRBV5-1 and TRBJ2-2; 12 bases are shared with TRBD1. The V and J ends lost 4 bases and 5 bases, in that order; junction bases with no gene match: 9. Germline CDR1 reads SGHRS; CDR2 reads YFSETQ. The CDR3 contains 17 residues. The CDR3 bases are TGCGCCAGCAGCACTACCGGGACAGGGGGCGATACCGGGGAGCTGTTTTTT. This sequence encodes CASSTTGTGGDTGELFF.

This clone is a singleton in its sample. DNA of the CDR3: TGTGCCAGCAGCAAAGATGGCAACAGCAATCAGCCCCAGCATTTT. This gives the protein CASSKDGNSNQPQHF. The chain carries TRBV21-1 and TRBJ1-5; the table calls TRBD1, which could not be checked here. TRBV21-1 is deemed a pseudogene. The CDR3 has 15 amino acids.